The 22 T cell receptor beta chains reported below all come from one sample, sequenced in a study of T cells in Graves' hyperthyroidism and ophthalmopathy. Amplified TCR beta CDR3 regions came from RNA transcripts. HTBI primers were the set used in a first-round RT-PCR of the TCR CDR3. Via MiXCR, TCRdb re-called the multiplex PCR reads, giving one row per CDR3 protein. This sample yields 650,000 to 700,000 distinct CDR3 sequences, of which roughly 17% are seen a single time; less than 20% belongs to the top ten. Source material: blood. Receptors were obtained from a man over 45 with Graves' hyperthyroidism.

The table lists this clonotype with many counts. V usage is TRBV27 and J usage is TRBJ1-1; 8 bases match TRBD1. The ends lost 5 bases at V and 5 bases at J; junction bases unmatched: 7. The CDR3 has 14 residues. Germline V lookup: CDR1 MNHEY, CDR2 SMNVEV (reference sequence). The CDR3 is CASSQRQGYTEAFF. The DNA for the CDR3 is TGTGCCAGCAGTCAACGACAGGGGTATACTGAAGCTTTCTTT.

The chain is built from TRBV5-1 and TRBJ2-2, with D unresolved. Germline assignment: CDR1 SGHRS and CDR2 YFSETQ. Trimming took off 10 bases at V and 0 bases at J, with 13 bases between the two ends. The CDR3 sequence is 14 residues long. CDR3 residues: CAGRRSANTGELFF. The CDR3 nucleotides are TGCGCCGGACGGCGATCGGCGAACACCGGGGAGCTGTTTTTT. Combining the CDR3 with reference TRBV5-1 and TRBJ2-2 gives the whole variable domain KAGVTQTPRYLIKTRGQQVTLSCSPISGHRSVSWYQQTPGQGLQFLFEYFSETQRNKGNFPGRFSGRQFSNSRSEMNVSTLELGDSALYLCAGRRSANTGELFFGEGSRLTVL.

The V and J genes are TRBV4-3 and TRBJ2-4, with D possibly TRBD2 on 5 matching bases. The CDR3 sequence is 17 residues long. V gave up 4 bases and J gave up 8 bases, with 24 bases separating them. Germline loops: CDR1 LGHNA, CDR2 YSLEER. CDR3 coding DNA: TGCGCCAGCAGCCCAGGACTGTCAGCCCCTGGGTTGTACATTCAGTACTTC. It specifies CASSPGLSAPGLYIQYF.

The chain couples TRBV29-1 to TRBJ2-2, with D perhaps matching TRBD1 or TRBD2 (5 bases each). Germline CDR1 is SQVTM and CDR2 is ANQGSEA. The CDR3 extends over 12 amino acids. V was pared by 7 bases and J by 8 bases, with 14 bases between. CDR3 sequence (DNA): TGCAGCGCTGCCGGTGGGGGAGGGGAGCTGTTTTTT. Amino acid sequence: CSAAGGGGELFF.

A few counts support this clonotype. The gene calls are TRBV4-1 and TRBJ2-7, with D possibly matching TRBD1 (6 bases). Germline V lookup: CDR1 MGHRA, CDR2 YSYEKL. The CDR3 sequence is 16 residues long. The V end lost 4 bases, the J end lost 5 bases, and 21 bases lay between the germline ends. The CDR3 here is CASSPPRDTGPHEQYF. The CDR3 DNA reads TGCGCCAGCAGCCCCCCACGGGACACAGGCCCACACGAGCAGTACTTC.

This clonotype has ten or more counts. The V and J genes are TRBV18 and TRBJ2-7; D remains ambiguous. Per germline, CDR1 KGHSH and CDR2 LQKENI. This CDR3 is 16 amino acids long. The germline V and J ends were trimmed by 4 bases and 1 base, with 17 bases remaining between them. The CDR3 loop reads CASSLDWTDVSYEQYF. The CDR3 DNA follows: TGTGCCAGCTCACTAGACTGGACGGACGTTTCCTACGAGCAGTACTTC.

There are many counts of this clonotype. The chain employs TRBV2 and TRBJ2-7; D may be TRBD1 (6 bases). The CDR3 is 12 residues long. Germline V lookup: CDR1 SNHLY, CDR2 FYNNEI. V lost 3 bases and J 3 bases, leaving 6 bases between the germline ends. In DNA form, the CDR3 reads TGTGCCAGCAGTGACAGGGGCTACGAGCAGTACTTC. It yields the protein CASSDRGYEQYF.

The sample holds many counts of this clonotype. The rearrangement joins TRBV11-2 to TRBJ2-7, with TRBD1 matching over 11 bases. The CDR3 spans 15 residues. Germline CDR1 reads SGHAT; CDR2 reads FQNNGV. J was trimmed by 3 bases and V by 5 bases; bases with no gene match: 6. CDR3 sequence: CASSDSGQGVYEQYF. The CDR3 region has the DNA TGTGCCAGCAGCGATTCGGGACAGGGGGTCTACGAGCAGTACTTC.

This clonotype was seen many times. The gene calls are TRBV2 and TRBJ1-1; no reliable D call. V shed 2 bases and J shed 2 bases, with 9 bases lying between them. The germline V gene encodes CDR1 SNHLY and CDR2 FYNNEI. The CDR3 is made up of 14 amino acids. CDR3 DNA sequence: TGTGCCAGCAGTGAATTAATGGCTAACACTGAAGCTTTCTTT. Its translation: CASSELMANTEAFF.

V gene TRBV6-5 combines with J gene TRBJ2-1; a weak D match, TRBD2 (5 bases). Germline V lookup: CDR1 MNHEY, CDR2 SVGAGI. The CDR3 covers 14 residues. Trimming stripped 2 bases from V and 5 bases from J, with 10 bases between. The CDR3: CASSYRDLDNEQFF. The CDR3 nucleotides are TGTGCCAGCAGTTACCGGGATCTGGACAATGAGCAGTTCTTC.

On this clonotype: An end of the junction differs from the germline gene, which may be a read error. This chain uses TRBV7-8 with TRBJ2-1; the match to TRBD2 covers 12 bases. The germline CDR1 and CDR2 sequences are SGHVS and FQNEAQ. This CDR3 comprises 19 residues. The CDR3 sequence is CASSLVPRTSGDGYNEEFF. CDR3 in DNA: TGTGCCAGCAGCTTAGTCCCTCGGACTAGCGGGGATGGGTACAATGAGGAGTTCTTC.

A word on this clonotype: This sequence may be a read error, since a much larger clone differs from it by one base. The CDR3 does not end in the conserved phenylalanine or tryptophan, so this is likely a read error. The gene calls are TRBV27 and TRBJ2-2; D is uncertain. This CDR3 is built from 13 residues. Germline V gives CDR1 MNHEY, CDR2 SMNVEV (reference sequence). V was shortened by 3 bases and J by 5 bases, with 7 bases between the two germline ends. The DNA for the CDR3 is TGTGCCAGCAGTTTTATGGAAACCGGGGAGCTGTTTTTA. Its translation is CASSFMETGELFL.

This clonotype was counted a few times. The chain couples TRBV30 to TRBJ1-1; TRBD1 matches 10 bases. V lost 3 bases, J lost 6 bases, and 10 bases stayed unmatched. The CDR3 covers 15 residues. Germline V gene lookup returns CDR1 GTSNPN and CDR2 SVGIG (reference sequence). The CDR3 DNA reads TGTGCCTGGAGGAACCGACAGGGGGCAGCCTCTGAAGCTTTCTTT. Its protein is CAWRNRQGAASEAFF.

This clonotype occurred many times. The chain has TRBV27 and TRBJ1-1; 9 positions agree with TRBD1. Germline loops: CDR1 MNHEY, CDR2 SMNVEV (reference sequence). The CDR3 extends over 13 amino acids. V dropped 9 bases and J dropped 6; count of bases not matched to a gene: 8. CDR3 in amino acids: CASSGQGRPEAFF. CDR3 DNA sequence: TGTGCCAGTTCAGGACAGGGGAGACCTGAAGCTTTCTTT.

This clonotype came up many times. The CDR3 spells CSARDGLARRDEQYF. As DNA, the CDR3 is TGCAGTGCTAGAGATGGGCTAGCGCGACGGGACGAGCAGTACTTC. The chain combines TRBV20-1 with TRBJ2-7; maybe TRBD2 (6 bases). The V gene lost 0 bases and the J gene lost 5 bases, with 17 bases spanning the gap. CDR3 length: 15 amino acids. The germline gives CDR1 DFQATT, CDR2 SNEGSKA (reference sequence).

In this sample, this clonotype turned up many times. This rearrangement joins TRBV27 to TRBJ2-5, with 9 bases that match TRBD2. The trim removed 3 bases at V and 7 bases at J, leaving 9 bases unmatched. The CDR3 is made up of 15 amino acids. CDR1 is MNHEY, CDR2 SMNVEV, per germline (reference sequence). Written as DNA, the CDR3 is TGTGCCAGCAGTTTTCTGCGGGAGGGCCTCTCGACCCAGTACTTC. Protein: CASSFLREGLSTQYF.

The DNA of the CDR3 is TGTGCCAGCAGCTCGGGCTTTGGGACTGAAGCTTTCTTT. This translates into CASSSGFGTEAFF. V is TRBV5-5 and J is TRBJ1-1; D ambiguous. CDR3 length equals 13 residues. Germline CDR1 and CDR2: SGHKS and YYEKEE (reference sequence). The V and J ends lost 3 bases and 5 bases respectively, with 11 bases between them. Using reference TRBV5-5 and TRBJ1-1 for the parts outside the CDR3, the full variable domain is DAGVTQSPTHLIKTRGQQVTLRCSPISGHKSVSWYQQVLGQGPQFIFQYYEKEERGRGNFPDRFSARQFPNYSSELNVNALLLGDSALYLCASSSGFGTEAFFGQGTRLTVV.

This clonotype was seen only once. The gene calls are TRBV4-1 and TRBJ2-5; D is perhaps TRBD2 (6 bases). This CDR3 comprises 13 residues. Germline CDR1 and CDR2: MGHRA and YSYEKL. The germline V and J ends were trimmed by 2 bases and 4 bases, with 8 bases remaining between them. The CDR3 DNA reads as TGCGCCAGCAGCCAACGGAGGGCAGAGACCCAGTACTTC. It yields the protein CASSQRRAETQYF.

The CDR3 reads CASSQDDSGGRTYEQYF. DNA for the CDR3: TGCGCCAGCAGCCAAGACGACAGCGGCGGAAGGACCTACGAGCAGTACTTC. The rearrangement links TRBV4-1 to TRBJ2-7, with D possibly called TRBD1 or TRBD2 (5 bases each). Per germline, CDR1 MGHRA and CDR2 YSYEKL. The ends were cut back, 0 bases at V and 2 bases at J, with 17 bases in the middle. The CDR3 totals 17 residues.

At least ten counts were recorded for this clonotype. The chain employs TRBV5-1 and TRBJ2-2, with 9 bases lining up with TRBD1. V lost 5 bases, J lost 7 bases, and 9 bases stayed unmatched. This CDR3 is 15 amino acids long. CDR1 SGHRS and CDR2 YFSETQ come from the germline V gene. The CDR3 DNA reads as TGCGCCAGCAGTTTACAGGGGGCGCAAAACGGGGAGCTGTTTTTT. This sequence encodes CASSLQGAQNGELFF.

In regard to this clonotype: A much larger clonotype is one base distant, so this may be a read error. The chain joins TRBV11-2 to TRBJ2-7, with D possibly being TRBD2 (6 bases). CDR1 is SGHAT, CDR2 FQNNGV, per germline. The CDR3 contains 13 residues. Trimming left V 6 bases short and J 3 bases short, with 12 bases between. The DNA of the CDR3 is TGTGCCAGCAGATTGGGACTTAACTACGAGCAGTACGTC. The encoded protein is CASRLGLNYEQYV.

The table lists this clonotype with a count of one. A clone one base away is much larger, so this may be a read error. The chain is built from TRBV3-1 and TRBJ2-2; D may correspond to TRBD1 or TRBD2 (5 bases each). The CDR3 covers 14 residues. The V gene's germline CDR1 is LGHDT and CDR2 YNNKEL (reference sequence). CDR3 coding DNA: TGTGCCAGCAGGTTGGGACCGATCACCGTGGAGCTGTTTTTT. This encodes CASRLGPITVELFF.